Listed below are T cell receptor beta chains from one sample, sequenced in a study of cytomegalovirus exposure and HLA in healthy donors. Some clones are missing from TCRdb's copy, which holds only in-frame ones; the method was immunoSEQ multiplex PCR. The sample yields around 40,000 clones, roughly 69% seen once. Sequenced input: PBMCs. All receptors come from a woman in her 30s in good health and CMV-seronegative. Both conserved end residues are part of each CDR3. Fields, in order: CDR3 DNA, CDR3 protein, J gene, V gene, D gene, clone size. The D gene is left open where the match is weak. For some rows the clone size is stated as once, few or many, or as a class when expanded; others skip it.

TGTGCCAGCAGCCCCCGACAGGATTCACCCCTCCACTTT,CASSPRQDSPLHF,TRBJ1-6,TRBV7-6,NA,NA
TGTGCCAGCAGCCAGCCTGCCCGGGGGGAAACCGGGGAGCTGTTTTTT,CASSQPARGETGELFF,TRBJ2-2,TRBV4-2,TRBD2,NA
TGCAGCGTCGAGGGTATGAACACCGGGGAGCTGTTTTTT,CSVEGMNTGELFF,TRBJ2-2,TRBV29-1,NA,NA
TGTGCCTGGACCCGCGGGGGGGGCCTTTTTGCAACTAATGAAAAACTGTTTTTT,CAWTRGGGLFATNEKLFF,TRBJ1-4,TRBV30,NA,NA
TGTGCCAGCAGTGAATTGCGGGACAGTCGTGGCTACACCTTC,CASSELRDSRGYTF,TRBJ1-2,TRBV2,TRBD1,NA
TGTGCCAGTACCGGGGGGGCCGACAATGAGCAGTTCTTC,CASTGGADNEQFF,TRBJ2-1,TRBV6-5,TRBD2,NA
TGTGCCAGCAGTTACGGGCCAGGAGGAGGGCAGCCCCAGCATTTT,CASSYGPGGGQPQHF,TRBJ1-5,TRBV6-5,NA,NA
TGTGCCAGCAGCTTAGTGGGGGGGGCCGTCCAAGAGACCCAGTACTTC,CASSLVGGAVQETQYF,TRBJ2-5,TRBV7-2,NA,NA
TGCGCCAGCAGCTTGGGGGACAGTAGCTCTGGAAACACCATATATTTT,CASSLGDSSSGNTIYF,TRBJ1-3,TRBV5-1,TRBD1,NA
TGTGCCTGGAGTGTAACAGCGAACACTGAAGCTTTCTTT,CAWSVTANTEAFF,TRBJ1-1,TRBV30,NA,NA
TGTGCCAGCAGCCAAAATACAGGGGCTCCTGGAAACACCATATATTTT,CASSQNTGAPGNTIYF,TRBJ1-3,TRBV4-2,TRBD1,NA
TGCGCCAGCAGCCTCCACAGGTATAACACCTTC,CASSLHRYNTF,TRBJ1-2,TRBV4-1,NA,NA
TGTGCCAGCAGTTACTCGAGCGGGGGGGCCTCAGAGACCCAGTACTTC,CASSYSSGGASETQYF,TRBJ2-5,TRBV6-6,TRBD2,NA
TGTGCCAGCTTATCCTTCGCAGGGGTTACTGAAGCTTTCTTT,CASLSFAGVTEAFF,TRBJ1-1,TRBV28,NA,NA
TGCGCCAGCAGTGAAGGCGGCCCCACAGATACGCAGTATTTT,CASSEGGPTDTQYF,TRBJ2-3,TRBV10-2,NA,NA
TGTGCCAGCAGCCCCCAGGGAACCAACACTGAAGCTTTCTTT,CASSPQGTNTEAFF,TRBJ1-1,TRBV6-6,NA,few
TGTGCCTGGAGTGTACGAAGAGACTGGGCCTACGAGCAGTACTTC,CAWSVRRDWAYEQYF,TRBJ2-7,TRBV30,NA,NA
TGTGCCAGCAGCCCCATGACTAGCGACCAGCAGTTCTTC,CASSPMTSDQQFF,TRBJ2-1,TRBV7-9,TRBD2,NA
TGTGCCAGCAGCCATAGGGGCCGTCCCCCCTACGAGCAGTACTTC,CASSHRGRPPYEQYF,TRBJ2-7,TRBV6-5,NA,NA
TGTGCCAGCAGCGAGGGGGTGACCCCAGATACGCAGTATTTT,CASSEGVTPDTQYF,TRBJ2-3,TRBV9,NA,NA
TGTGCCTGGAGTGAGGGGACAGGGGGCGGCAAGCTGTTTTTT,CAWSEGTGGGKLFF,TRBJ2-2,TRBV30,TRBD1,NA
TGCAGTGCTAGGGGCCAGAGTGAAGCTTTCTTT,CSARGQSEAFF,TRBJ1-1,TRBV20-1,NA,few
TGCGCCAGCAGCCAATTGGGACTAGCGTACGACGAGCAGTACTTC,CASSQLGLAYDEQYF,TRBJ2-7,TRBV4-1,TRBD2,NA
TGCAGCGTTGGTGATTCCGGGGTCAGCCAGTTCTTC,CSVGDSGVSQFF,TRBJ2-1,TRBV29-1,NA,NA
TGTGCCAGCAGCTCGGGAGTAATTGGAACAGGACGGTTTGGCTACACCTTC,CASSSGVIGTGRFGYTF,TRBJ1-2,TRBV5-4,NA,NA